The 27 T cell receptor beta chains given below trace back to one sample, sequenced in a study of cytotoxic CD8 clonotypes in ibrutinib-treated CLL. The repertoire was sequenced with immunoSEQ multiplex PCR; TCRdb's copy has only in-frame clones and lacks some. The table includes 70,000 to 85,000 clones, more than 70% detected once. The input for sequencing was PBMCs, taken at disease progression, from a patient treated with ibrutinib. The origin of the receptors is a human donor with chronic lymphocytic leukemia.

The chain carries TRBV15 and TRBJ2-7; tentatively, D is TRBD1 (5 bases). Germline-derived CDR1 and CDR2 are LNHNV and YYDKDF (reference sequence). V gave up 1 base and J gave up 0 bases, with 7 bases separating them. This CDR3 has 14 amino acids. The CDR3, as DNA: TGTGCCACCAGCAGAGTTCAGGGCTCCTACGAGCAGTACTTC. This gives the protein CATSRVQGSYEQYF. The variable domain in full, completed from reference TRBV15 and TRBJ2-7, reads DAMVIQNPRYQVTQFGKPVTLSCSQTLNHNVMYWYQQKSSQAPKLLFHYYDKDFNNEADTPDNFQSRRPNTSFCFLDIRSPGLGDTAMYLCATSRVQGSYEQYFGPGTRLTVT.

In its sample, this clone was seen many times. CDR3 in amino acids: CASSYTLPIEEQYF. CDR3 nucleotides: TGTGCCAGCAGTTACACCCTCCCCATTGAGGAGCAGTACTTC. The chain links TRBV6-6 to TRBJ2-7; D uncertain. The germline V gene has CDR1 MNHNY and CDR2 SVGAGI (reference sequence). This CDR3 is 14 amino acids long. Trimming left V 2 bases short and J 7 bases short, with 15 bases between.

This clone was counted only a few times. The J gene is TRBJ2-7, the V gene TRBV6-5; TRBD2 might be the D (6 bases). Per germline, CDR1 MNHEY and CDR2 SVGAGI. The CDR3 sequence is 14 residues long. V dropped 3 bases and J dropped 5 bases, with 14 bases sitting between them. The DNA of the CDR3 is TGTGCCAGCAGTTATACCGGGGGTGGAGACGAGCAGTACTTC. Translation gives CASSYTGGGDEQYF.

The gene calls are TRBV5-4 and TRBJ2-1; 12 bases map to TRBD2. CDR1 SGHNT and CDR2 YYREEE come from the germline V gene (reference sequence). The CDR3 runs 14 residues. V lost 4 bases, J lost 8 bases, and 4 bases stayed unmatched. Written as DNA, the CDR3 is TGTGCCAGCAGCCGGAGACTAGCGGGGGATGAGCAGTTCTTC. Residues: CASSRRLAGDEQFF.

The CDR3 DNA reads as TGTGCCAGCAGCCCTGGGGAGGGCGGCTACACCTTC. This translates into CASSPGEGGYTF. This sequence joins TRBV7-9 and TRBJ1-2; no clear D. V was pared by 5 bases and J by 8 bases, with 12 bases between. This CDR3 contains 12 residues. The germline V gene encodes CDR1 SEHNR and CDR2 FQNEAQ (reference sequence). Filled out from reference TRBV7-9 and TRBJ1-2, the complete variable domain reads DTGVSQNPRHKITKRGQNVTFRCDPISEHNRLYWYRQTLGQGPEFLTYFQNEAQLEKSRLLSDRFSAERPKGSFSTLEIQRTEQGDSAMYLCASSPGEGGYTFGSGTRLTVV.

The genes are TRBV5-4 and TRBJ2-3, with 8 bases fitting TRBD2. The germline V gene encodes CDR1 SGHNT and CDR2 YYREEE (reference sequence). This CDR3 is built from 14 residues. Trimming cost V 1 base and J 5 bases; bases outside gene matches: 3. The CDR3 protein is CASSLWLAGDTQYF. The CDR3 DNA follows: TGTGCCAGCAGCTTGTGGCTAGCGGGAGATACGCAGTATTTT. The full variable domain, rest sourced from reference TRBV5-4 and TRBJ2-3, is ETGVTQSPTHLIKTRGQQVTLRCSSQSGHNTVSWYQQALGQGPQFIFQYYREEENGRGNFPPRFSGLQFPNYSSELNVNALELDDSALYLCASSLWLAGDTQYFGPGTRLTVL.

The chain combines TRBV5-1 with TRBJ1-2, with a weak D call TRBD1 (6 bases). Trimming shortened V by 4 bases and J by 4 bases, and 14 bases separated the two germline ends. Germline V lookup: CDR1 SGHRS, CDR2 YFSETQ. CDR3 size: 14 residues. The CDR3 protein is CASSPNTGSYGYTF. In DNA, the CDR3 is TGCGCCAGCAGCCCAAATACAGGGTCCTATGGCTACACCTTC. The whole variable domain, filled in from reference TRBV5-1 and TRBJ1-2, reads KAGVTQTPRYLIKTRGQQVTLSCSPISGHRSVSWYQQTPGQGLQFLFEYFSETQRNKGNFPGRFSGRQFSNSRSEMNVSTLELGDSALYLCASSPNTGSYGYTFGSGTRLTVV.

The chain employs TRBV27 and TRBJ2-1; 11 positions match TRBD2. The CDR3 is 19 residues long. In germline, CDR1 is MNHEY, CDR2 SMNVEV (reference sequence). The J segment lost 7 bases and the V segment lost 0 bases, leaving 14 bases of the junction unmatched. The CDR3 region has the DNA TGTGCCAGCAGTTTATCGCATATAGCGGGAGGGCCTTTGTGGAATGAGCAGTTCTTC. Residues: CASSLSHIAGGPLWNEQFF.

The rearrangement links TRBV18 to TRBJ1-3; perhaps TRBD1 as D (5 bases). CDR3 length: 14 amino acids. The ends were cut back, 3 bases at V and 1 base at J, with 7 bases in the middle. Germline V gene data show CDR1 as KGHSH and CDR2 as LQKENI. The CDR3 DNA reads TGTGCCAGCTCACCCGGGACTTCTGGAAACACCATATATTTT. It is translated as CASSPGTSGNTIYF.

This chain connects TRBV6-4 to TRBJ2-2, with TRBD2 matching 7 bases. CDR3 length: 15 residues. V was clipped by 6 bases and J by 3 bases; unmatched bases: 7. Germline CDR1 MRHNA, CDR2 SNTAGT. CDR3 DNA: TGTGCCAGCAGCAAACAGCGGGGCCACACCGGGGAGCTGTTTTTT. As protein: CASSKQRGHTGELFF.

This clone was found once. The J gene is TRBJ2-5, the V gene TRBV6-6; weak D call: TRBD2 (5 bases). The germline V gene has CDR1 MNHNY and CDR2 SVGAGI (reference sequence). Trimming cost V 5 bases and J 4 bases, with 14 bases left between them. This CDR3 comprises 14 residues. Written as DNA, the CDR3 is TGTGCCAGCAGTCGGACTCAAAGTGGAGAGACCCAGTACTTC. Protein product: CASSRTQSGETQYF.

The chain couples TRBV18 to TRBJ1-3; 7 bases fit TRBD1. Germline loops: CDR1 KGHSH, CDR2 LQKENI. V was pared by 2 bases and J by 4 bases, with 5 bases of the junction left unmatched. The CDR3 is 15 residues long. The DNA for the CDR3 is TGTGCCAGCTCACCAGAGGGACAGAGGGGAAACACCATATATTTT. The encoded protein is CASSPEGQRGNTIYF.

The rearrangement joins TRBV6-1 to TRBJ2-2, with D unresolved. The CDR3 runs to 14 residues. Germline V gene lookup returns CDR1 MNHNS and CDR2 SASEGT. With 6 bases removed from V and 2 bases from J, the gap between germline ends came to 10 bases. CDR3 DNA sequence: TGTGCCAGCAGCTCCGACATTAACACCGGGGAGCTGTTTTTT. It specifies CASSSDINTGELFF.

The V gene is TRBV21-1, the J gene TRBJ2-7. TRBV21-1 is recorded as a pseudogene. The CDR3 extends over 11 amino acids. DNA for the CDR3: TGTGCCAGCAGCATCTCCTACGAGCAGTACTTC. It codes for CASSISYEQYF.

V is TRBV7-2 and J is TRBJ1-2, with D perhaps TRBD1 (6 bases). CDR3 length: 13 residues. The V and J ends lost 3 bases and 4 bases respectively, with 9 bases between them. Germline-derived CDR1 and CDR2 are SGHTA and FQGNSA. CDR3 nucleotide sequence: TGTGCCAGCAGCTTTCGACAGGCCTATGGCTACACCTTC. Translating gives CASSFRQAYGYTF. The entire variable domain, with the rest obtained from reference TRBV7-2 and TRBJ1-2, is as follows: GAGVSQSPSNKVTEKGKDVELRCDPISGHTALYWYRQSLGQGLEFLIYFQGNSAPDKSGLPSDRFSAERTGGSVSTLTIQRTQQEDSAVYLCASSFRQAYGYTFGSGTRLTVV.

The chain has TRBV28 and TRBJ1-2; D is ambiguous. The CDR3 spans 11 residues. Germline CDR1 MDHEN, CDR2 SYDVKM. Trimming stripped 2 bases from V and 6 bases from J, with 4 bases between. CDR3 in amino acids: CASSLPNGYTF. The CDR3 DNA follows: TGTGCCAGCAGTTTACCAAATGGCTACACCTTC.

The chain combines TRBV5-1 with TRBJ1-6, with TRBD1 matching 7 bases. With 4 bases clipped from V and 9 bases from J, the junction kept 10 bases outside the gene matches. Germline CDR1 and CDR2: SGHRS and YFSETQ. The CDR3 runs 15 residues. CDR3 amino acids: CASSALTGSGSPLHF. In nucleotides, the CDR3 is TGCGCCAGCAGCGCGTTGACAGGGTCCGGTTCACCCCTCCACTTT.

CDR3 loop: CASGFEGSEQYF. The CDR3 nucleotides read TGTGCTAGTGGTTTTGAGGGGAGCGAGCAGTACTTC. The gene calls are TRBV12-5 and TRBJ2-7, with D possibly called TRBD1 or TRBD2 (5 bases each). The CDR3 runs 12 residues. The ends were cut back, 3 bases at V and 6 bases at J, with 9 bases in the middle. Germline values: CDR1 LGHNT, CDR2 FRNRAP.

V gene TRBV7-9 combines with J gene TRBJ1-1, with unresolved D. Trimming took off 4 bases at V and 7 bases at J, with 10 bases between the two ends. Germline V lookup: CDR1 SEHNR, CDR2 FQNEAQ (reference sequence). This CDR3 is 12 amino acids long. The DNA of the CDR3 is TGTGCCAGCAGCTGGGTAGGGAGTGAAGCTTTCTTT. Its protein is CASSWVGSEAFF.

This clone has just a few counts. The chain links TRBV7-8 to TRBJ1-6; possible D gene TRBD1, 6 bases. The CDR3 runs 19 residues. Per germline, CDR1 SGHVS and CDR2 FQNEAQ. The V and J ends lost 5 bases and 0 bases respectively, with 20 bases between them. The CDR3 DNA reads TGTGCCAGCAGCCGAGGACAAGGGGGAAAGAGCTCCTATAATTCACCCCTCCACTTT. Its translation: CASSRGQGGKSSYNSPLHF.

The chain employs TRBV25-1 and TRBJ1-4; D may be TRBD1 (5 bases). The germline V gene encodes CDR1 MGHDK and CDR2 SYGVNS. Trimming pared 0 bases from V and 13 bases from J, leaving 15 bases between. The CDR3 consists of 14 residues. CDR3 bases: TGTGCCAGCAGTGAATATATAGCAGGGCTCCGACTGTTTTTT. It yields the protein CASSEYIAGLRLFF.

This rearrangement joins TRBV6-6 to TRBJ1-4, with a possible D match to TRBD1 (5 bases). The germline V gene has CDR1 MNHNY and CDR2 SVGAGI (reference sequence). Trimming removed 8 bases from V and 3 bases from J, with 13 bases in between. This CDR3 has 14 residues. The DNA of the CDR3 is TGTGCCAGCGCTCGGGACCCGCCTAATGAAAAACTGTTTTTT. It translates to CASARDPPNEKLFF.

This chain connects TRBV9 to TRBJ2-7; D is undetermined. The CDR3 extends over 15 amino acids. The V gene lost 7 bases and the J gene lost 1 base, with 18 bases spanning the gap. CDR1 is SGDLS and CDR2 is YYNGEE in the germline V gene. This CDR3 is CASSPMIGFSYEQYF. The DNA of the CDR3 is TGTGCCAGCTCTCCGATGATCGGTTTTTCCTACGAGCAGTACTTC.

V is TRBV18 and J is TRBJ1-2; perhaps TRBD1 as D (6 bases). Germline V gives CDR1 KGHSH, CDR2 LQKENI. The V gene lost 5 bases and the J gene lost 0 bases, with 10 bases spanning the gap. This CDR3 comprises 14 residues. The CDR3 protein is CASSRGEANYGYTF. CDR3 nucleotide sequence: TGTGCCAGCTCAAGGGGGGAAGCTAACTATGGCTACACCTTC.

The chain uses TRBV29-1 and TRBJ1-2, with D unclear. The CDR3 has 10 amino acids. The germline V and J ends were trimmed by 6 bases and 7 bases, with 9 bases remaining between them. In germline, CDR1 is SQVTM, CDR2 ANQGSEA. The chain's CDR3 is CSVRSAGYTF. CDR3 nucleotide sequence: TGCAGCGTCCGGTCGGCTGGCTACACCTTC.

The chain employs TRBV18 and TRBJ1-2; no firm D call. Per the germline V gene, CDR1 is KGHSH and CDR2 is LQKENI. V lost 0 bases and J lost 0, with 11 bases in between. CDR3 length: 16 amino acids. CDR3 sequence (DNA): TGTGCCAGCTCACCACCTTCATGGCTAGCTAACTATGGCTACACCTTC. It encodes CASSPPSWLANYGYTF.

The chain uses TRBV29-1 and TRBJ2-2, with a possible D match to TRBD1 (5 bases). Germline CDR1 and CDR2: SQVTM and ANQGSEA. Trimming pared 7 bases from V and 1 base from J, leaving 10 bases between. The CDR3 totals 13 residues. CDR3 sequence (DNA): TGCAGCGCCGCCAGGGAGAACACCGGGGAGCTGTTTTTT. It specifies CSAARENTGELFF.